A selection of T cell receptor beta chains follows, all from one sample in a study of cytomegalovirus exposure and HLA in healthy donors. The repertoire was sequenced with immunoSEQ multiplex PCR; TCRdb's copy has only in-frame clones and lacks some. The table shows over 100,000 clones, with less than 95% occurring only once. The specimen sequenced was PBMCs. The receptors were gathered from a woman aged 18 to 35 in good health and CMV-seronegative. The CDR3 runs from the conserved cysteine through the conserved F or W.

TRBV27 CASRERGRPNEQFF
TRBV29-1 CSPVRQGDNTDTQYF
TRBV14 CASSHIAVQTQYF
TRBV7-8 CASSLSTYNEQFF
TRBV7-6 CASRPSSDRTDTQYF
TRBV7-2 CASSPLAGGMETQYF
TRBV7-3 CASSSTSGVDTQYF
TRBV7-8 CASSVPPGQVNEKLFF
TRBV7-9 CASSSRAGELFF
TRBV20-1 CSARVDTEAFF
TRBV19 CASSSRLSGDGYTF
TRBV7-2 CASTQEGARNEQYF
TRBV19 CASSIGQGYEQYF
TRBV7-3 CASSFGTSSTDTQYF
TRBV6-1 CASYQPGFDEQYF
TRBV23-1 CARLPDNNTGELFF
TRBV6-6 CATTGNSNQPQHF
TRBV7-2 CASRLEPPTGGFMNTEAFF
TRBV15 CATSSRTDSNQPQHF
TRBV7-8 CASSFPGTAEETQYF
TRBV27 CASSLSPYSGYTF
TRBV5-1 CASSPDRGSDTQYF